Shown below are 28 T cell receptor beta chains from a single sample sequenced in a study of Graves' ophthalmopathy and Graves' hyperthyroidism. RNA transcripts yielded amplified TCR beta CDR3 regions. Second-round multiplex PCR came after first-round RT-PCR with HTBI primers. TCRdb processed the multiplex PCR reads anew with MiXCR; each CDR3 protein has one entry. The repertoire holds 400,000 or so distinct CDR3 sequences, with about a sixth as singletons. Sequenced input: peripheral blood. These receptors all come from an adult woman with stable Graves' hyperthyroidism.

This clonotype was recorded many times. The chain has TRBV15 and TRBJ2-5; the match to TRBD2 covers 9 bases. The V and J ends lost 1 base and 4 bases, in that order; junction bases with no gene match: 10. CDR3 length equals 17 residues. Looked up from germline, CDR1 is LNHNV and CDR2 is YYDKDF (reference sequence). The CDR3 loop reads CATSRGLAADLRETQYF. The CDR3 coding sequence is TGTGCCACCAGCAGAGGACTAGCGGCAGACCTCCGAGAGACCCAGTACTTC. Using reference TRBV15 and TRBJ2-5 for the parts outside the CDR3, the full variable domain is DAMVIQNPRYQVTQFGKPVTLSCSQTLNHNVMYWYQQKSSQAPKLLFHYYDKDFNNEADTPDNFQSRRPNTSFCFLDIRSPGLGDTAMYLCATSRGLAADLRETQYFGPGTRLLVL.

This clonotype was seen repeatedly, ten times or more. The chain uses TRBV6-2 or TRBV6-3 and TRBJ2-2, with no clear D. Germline V gene sequence: CDR1 MNHEY, CDR2 SVGEGT. The germline V and J ends were trimmed by 4 bases and 6 bases, with 12 bases remaining between them. This CDR3 is built from 14 residues. The CDR3 region is CASSSPRNAGELFF. The CDR3 DNA is TGTGCCAGCAGTTCCCCACGAAACGCCGGGGAGCTGTTTTTT.

This sequence joins TRBV5-1 and TRBJ2-7; TRBD1 might be the D (6 bases). The germline V and J ends were trimmed by 5 bases and 3 bases, with 15 bases remaining between them. This CDR3 spans 14 amino acids. Germline V gene lookup returns CDR1 SGHRS and CDR2 YFSETQ. CDR3 loop: CASRSTGAGYEQYF. For the CDR3, the DNA is TGCGCCAGCAGATCGACAGGCGCCGGCTACGAGCAGTACTTC.

This clonotype has only a few counts. V gene TRBV11-1 combines with J gene TRBJ2-7, with 12 bases identical to TRBD2. V was pared by 0 bases and J by 13 bases, with 13 bases of the junction left unmatched. Per germline, CDR1 SGHAT and CDR2 FQDESV (reference sequence). The CDR3 sequence is 16 residues long. The CDR3 sequence: CASSLARTLAGGPIYF. The CDR3 nucleotides are TGTGCCAGCAGCTTAGCAAGAACGCTAGCGGGAGGGCCTATCTACTTC.

This clonotype appeared many times. The chain combines TRBV29-1 with TRBJ2-5, with D maybe TRBD1 (6 bases). This CDR3 comprises 15 residues. Deletions cut 6 bases from V and 4 bases from J, with 21 bases between. Per the germline V gene, CDR1 is SQVTM and CDR2 is ANQGSEA. CDR3 region: CSVSVLRTARETQYF. CDR3 sequence (DNA): TGCAGCGTCTCCGTCCTAAGGACAGCCCGAGAGACCCAGTACTTC.

Many counts were recorded for this clonotype. J is TRBJ2-5 and V is TRBV10-3; 7 bases are shared with TRBD1. CDR1 and CDR2 (germline): ENHRY, SYGVKD. The CDR3 totals 13 residues. The V segment lost 7 bases and the J segment 0 bases; nucleotides outside the gene matches: 2. The CDR3 protein is CAINRGNQETQYF. The CDR3 nucleotides read TGTGCCATCAACAGGGGAAACCAAGAGACCCAGTACTTC.

This clonotype was counted ten times or more. Germline and junction disagree at one end, which may indicate a read error. This chain connects TRBV12-3 or TRBV12-4 to TRBJ2-4, with TRBD1 matching 9 bases. The CDR3 has 16 residues. The CDR3 here is CASSPDRGWEENIKYF. The CDR3 DNA sequence: TGTGCCAGCAGCCCGGACAGGGGATGGGAAGAAAACATTAAGTACTTC.

J is TRBJ2-7 and V is TRBV24-1, with 7 nucleotides matching TRBD2. Germline loops: CDR1 KGHDR, CDR2 SFDVKD. Trimming took 3 bases from V and 3 from J; bases not matched to a gene: 1. The CDR3 is 13 residues long. The CDR3 here is CATSDPGGYEQYF. The CDR3 DNA reads TGTGCCACCAGTGATCCGGGGGGCTACGAGCAGTACTTC.

The chain carries TRBV11-1 and TRBJ1-1, with a possible D match to TRBD1 (6 bases). Germline loops: CDR1 SGHAT, CDR2 FQDESV (reference sequence). The ends were cut back, 2 bases at V and 5 bases at J, with 18 bases in the middle. The CDR3 runs 16 residues. CDR3 region: CASSLFSPQGRTEAFF. The CDR3, as DNA: TGTGCCAGCAGCTTATTTTCCCCACAGGGTCGGACTGAAGCTTTCTTT. The full variable domain, its missing parts supplied by reference TRBV11-1 and TRBJ1-1, is EAEVAQSPRYKITEKSQAVAFWCDPISGHATLYWYRQILGQGPELLVQFQDESVVDDSQLPKDRFSAERLKGVDSTLKIQPAELGDSAMYLCASSLFSPQGRTEAFFGQGTRLTVV.

This clonotype was found many times. The chain is built from TRBV2 and TRBJ2-7; the match to TRBD2 covers 9 bases. Germline values: CDR1 SNHLY, CDR2 FYNNEI. V was clipped by 4 bases and J by 3 bases; unmatched bases: 1. CDR3 size: 13 residues. CDR3 in DNA: TGTGCCAGCAGTGGGCGGGAGGGCTACGAGCAGTACTTC. The encoded protein is CASSGREGYEQYF. Complete variable domain (other parts from reference TRBV2 and TRBJ2-7): EPEVTQTPSHQVTQMGQEVILRCVPISNHLYFYWYRQILGQKVEFLVSFYNNEISEKSEIFDDQFSVERPDGSNFTLKIRSTKLEDSAMYFCASSGREGYEQYFGPGTRLTVT.

This clonotype was seen at least ten times. V is TRBV6-6 and J is TRBJ2-7; TRBD1 agrees at 7 bases. The CDR3 runs to 15 residues. Germline values: CDR1 MNHNY, CDR2 SVGAGI (reference sequence). V shed 0 bases, J shed 6 bases, and the junction held 8 bases outside the gene matches. The CDR3 DNA follows: TGTGCCAGCAGTTACTCGCAGACAGGGTTGGGCGAGCAGTACTTC. Amino acids: CASSYSQTGLGEQYF.

This clonotype was seen repeatedly, ten times or more. A much larger clone lies one base from this, so it may be a read error. The V and J genes are TRBV2 and TRBJ2-7; the D gene is possibly TRBD1 (6 bases). CDR1 SNHLY and CDR2 FYNNEI come from the germline V gene. The CDR3 covers 13 residues. CDR3 protein: CASNLQGRYEQHF. Written as DNA, the CDR3 is TGTGCCAGCAACCTACAGGGTCGCTACGAGCAGCACTTC.

This clonotype was observed many times. The rearrangement uses TRBV20-1 and TRBJ2-5; a possible D gene is TRBD2 (5 bases). This CDR3 contains 13 residues. V gave up 6 bases and J gave up 3 bases, with 14 bases separating them. Germline CDR1 and CDR2: DFQATT and SNEGSKA (reference sequence). The CDR3 DNA follows: TGCAGTGCGGAGGTACATCAGGAAGAGACCCAGTACTTC. Protein sequence: CSAEVHQEETQYF.

This clonotype appeared many times. The CDR3 nucleotides read TGTGCCAGCAGTGAATTATCGAGCGGGAGGACTAGCGGAAGGGAGACCCAGTACTTC. Its protein product is CASSELSSGRTSGRETQYF. The chain has TRBV6-1 and TRBJ2-5, with 10 bases identical to TRBD2. Trimming at V came to 2 bases and at J to 5 bases, leaving 17 bases not matched to a gene. Germline CDR1 reads MNHNS; CDR2 reads SASEGT. The CDR3 is made up of 19 amino acids.

The V call is TRBV7-2, the J call TRBJ2-2, with unresolved D. Trimming took 3 bases from V and 8 from J, leaving 10 bases between them. The germline V gene has CDR1 SGHTA and CDR2 FQGNSA. The CDR3 covers 13 residues. The CDR3 DNA reads as TGTGCCAGCAGCTTCGAAGGGCAGGGGGAGCTGTTTTTT. Translating gives CASSFEGQGELFF.

Ten or more counts support this clonotype. This chain joins TRBV28 and TRBJ2-7, with D possibly matching TRBD2 (6 bases). Looked up from germline, CDR1 is MDHEN and CDR2 is SYDVKM. The CDR3 has 15 residues. V lost 6 bases, J lost 0 bases, and 15 bases lay in between. CDR3 DNA: TGTGCCAGCAGAGGGACGGACGGGAGCTCCTACGAGCAGTACTTC. Translation gives CASRGTDGSSYEQYF.

This clonotype was seen a few times. The chain couples TRBV25-1 to TRBJ2-7; D tentatively fits TRBD1 or TRBD2 (5 bases each). CDR3 length: 13 amino acids. Trimming stripped 5 bases from V and 11 bases from J, with 19 bases between. Germline CDR1 MGHDK, CDR2 SYGVNS. CDR3 DNA sequence: TGTGCCAGCAGTAACCGGGACGACTCCTTGGAGTACTTC. Its protein is CASSNRDDSLEYF.

This clonotype showed up many times. J is TRBJ1-1 and V is TRBV6-2 or TRBV6-3, with D unclear. V lost 0 bases to trimming and J lost 0 bases, with 14 bases between them. The CDR3 runs 17 residues. CDR1 MNHEY and CDR2 SVGEGT come from the germline V gene. The CDR3 nucleotides are TGTGCCAGCAGTTACTCGTTTGGGAAGGGAATGAACACTGAAGCTTTCTTT. Protein: CASSYSFGKGMNTEAFF.

This clonotype occurred many times. The chain is built from TRBV28 and TRBJ2-7, with TRBD2 matching 10 bases. Germline V gene lookup returns CDR1 MDHEN and CDR2 SYDVKM. The J segment lost 3 bases and the V segment lost 2 bases, leaving 10 bases of the junction unmatched. The CDR3 is made up of 17 amino acids. The CDR3 DNA reads as TGTGCCAGCAGTTTAAATAAGGCTAGCGGGAGATACTACGAGCAGTACTTC. Translating it yields CASSLNKASGRYYEQYF.

This clonotype appeared many times. The chain uses TRBV5-8 and TRBJ2-7; D possibly matches TRBD1 or TRBD2 (5 bases each). The CDR3 is made up of 15 amino acids. Germline CDR1 and CDR2: SGHTS and YDEGEE. The V gene lost 2 bases and the J gene lost 1 base, with 13 bases spanning the gap. The CDR3 DNA sequence: TGTGCCAGCAGCTTAAGTCGGGGCCTTTCCTACGAGCAGTACTTC. Its protein is CASSLSRGLSYEQYF.

In this sample, this clonotype turned up many times. A read error may be the cause here, since a much bigger clone is one base away. The chain couples TRBV6-1 to TRBJ2-7; D is possibly TRBD1 (5 bases). Germline V gives CDR1 MNHNS, CDR2 SASEGT. The V and J ends lost 5 bases and 4 bases respectively, with 18 bases between them. This CDR3 has 15 amino acids. CDR3 protein: CASSKPQGKRYEQYF. The CDR3 DNA follows: TGTGCCAGCAGTAAACCTCAGGGAAAGAGGTACGAGCAGTACTTC.

The table lists this clonotype with many counts. The gene calls are TRBV28 and TRBJ1-2; TRBD1 agrees at 8 bases. CDR1 MDHEN and CDR2 SYDVKM come from the germline V gene. The CDR3 covers 14 residues. Unmatched junction bases numbered 11, after V lost 6 bases and J lost 8 bases. The CDR3 loop is CASRSRGQGWGYTF. The CDR3 DNA reads TGTGCCAGCAGATCCAGGGGGCAGGGATGGGGCTACACCTTC.

This clonotype was found a few times. The chain combines TRBV11-2 with TRBJ2-2; possible D gene TRBD2, 5 bases. Looked up from germline, CDR1 is SGHAT and CDR2 is FQNNGV. V was trimmed by 5 bases and J by 6 bases, leaving 10 bases between them. The CDR3 contains 13 residues. The CDR3 loop is CASSREAAGELFF. CDR3 sequence (DNA): TGTGCCAGCAGCCGAGAAGCGGCCGGGGAGCTGTTTTTT.

This clonotype has a count of ten or more. The J gene is TRBJ2-7, the V gene TRBV7-9, with TRBD2 matching over 8 bases. The CDR3 is made up of 15 amino acids. Germline trimming cut 1 base from V and 2 bases from J; bases unmatched to any gene: 4. Germline V gives CDR1 SEHNR, CDR2 FQNEAQ (reference sequence). For the CDR3, the DNA is TGTGCCAGCAGCTTAGTAGCGGGGCCAGCCTACGAGCAGTACTTC. Amino acid sequence: CASSLVAGPAYEQYF.

This clonotype was detected ten times or more. The chain carries TRBV7-2 and TRBJ2-5; TRBD1 is a possible D gene (6 bases). Germline loops: CDR1 SGHTA, CDR2 FQGNSA. CDR3 length: 15 residues. V was clipped by 2 bases and J by 6 bases, with 16 bases between them. CDR3 residues: CASSLMWGQRKTQYF. The CDR3 bases are TGTGCCAGCAGCTTAATGTGGGGGCAGAGGAAGACCCAGTACTTC. The full variable domain, with the rest looked up from reference TRBV7-2 and TRBJ2-5, is GAGVSQSPSNKVTEKGKDVELRCDPISGHTALYWYRQSLGQGLEFLIYFQGNSAPDKSGLPSDRFSAERTGGSVSTLTIQRTQQEDSAVYLCASSLMWGQRKTQYFGPGTRLLVL.

This clonotype was recorded at least ten times. The chain employs TRBV28 and TRBJ2-5; 8 nucleotides match TRBD2. The CDR3 extends over 15 amino acids. V lost 3 bases and J lost 2; bases outside the gene matches: 5. Germline CDR1 and CDR2: MDHEN and SYDVKM. The CDR3 protein is CASSFEGLGQETQYF. The DNA for the CDR3 is TGTGCCAGCAGTTTTGAGGGACTAGGGCAAGAGACCCAGTACTTC.

There are many counts of this clonotype. The V and J genes are TRBV15 and TRBJ1-2; D is perhaps TRBD1 (5 bases). The CDR3 consists of 13 residues. Trimming pared 3 bases from V and 3 bases from J, leaving 8 bases between. CDR1 LNHNV and CDR2 YYDKDF come from the germline V gene (reference sequence). The CDR3 loop is CATSSGTDYGYTF. The CDR3 DNA sequence: TGTGCCACCAGCAGCGGGACGGACTATGGCTACACCTTC.

The chain carries TRBV7-2 and TRBJ2-7, with TRBD2 identical over 8 bases. The germline V gene has CDR1 SGHTA and CDR2 FQGNSA. The CDR3 contains 15 residues. The V gene end was trimmed by 0 bases and the J gene end by 3 bases; junction bases not matched to a gene: 4. CDR3 coding DNA: TGTGCCAGCAGCTTAGCCAGCGGGGGATACTACGAGCAGTACTTC. It encodes CASSLASGGYYEQYF. Variable domain in full (rest from reference TRBV7-2 and TRBJ2-7): GAGVSQSPSNKVTEKGKDVELRCDPISGHTALYWYRQSLGQGLEFLIYFQGNSAPDKSGLPSDRFSAERTGGSVSTLTIQRTQQEDSAVYLCASSLASGGYYEQYFGPGTRLTVT.